These T cell receptor beta chains were read from a single sample in a study of spatial heterogeneity in lung cancer. One entry per CDR3 protein, called by TCRdb with MiXCR from the 5' RACE reads. Altogether over 95,000 distinct CDR3 sequences are present, roughly 10% being singletons, with the ten largest covering approximately 24%. The starting material was PBMCs, obtained at follow-up. The receptors come from a female donor with early-stage non-small cell lung cancer. Each CDR3 is given with its conserved first and last residue. The D gene is left open where the match is weak. Not every row has a clone size; where given, it reads once, few, many or a size class.

d_call,clone_size,j_call,v_call,cdr3_nt,cdr3_aa
TRBD2,many,TRBJ2-1,TRBV5-1,TGCGCCAGCAAGGGGACTAGCGGAAGCTCCTACAATGAGCAGTTCTTC,CASKGTSGSSYNEQFF
TRBD2,few,TRBJ2-1,TRBV4-2,TGTGCCAGCAGCCAAGGGGGACTAGCGGACCGGGCAAATGAGCAGTTCTTC,CASSQGGLADRANEQFF
NA,many,TRBJ2-3,TRBV28,TGTGCCAGCAGCTCGGGACATACGCAGTATTTT,CASSSGHTQYF
NA,many,TRBJ1-3,TRBV29-1,TGCAGCGTAGGTCCGAACCGGGACTCTGGAAACACCATATATTTT,CSVGPNRDSGNTIYF
NA,many,TRBJ1-4,TRBV6-1,TGTGCCAGCAGTTGGGACAAAACGGGCCATGAAAAACTGTTTTTT,CASSWDKTGHEKLFF
TRBD2,NA,TRBJ2-5,TRBV28,TGTGCCAGCAGTTTAGGACTAGCCGTAGAGACCCAGTACTTC,CASSLGLAVETQYF
NA,few,TRBJ2-4,TRBV29-1,TGCAGCGTTGAAAGGGAATCCAAAAACATTCAGTACTTC,CSVERESKNIQYF
TRBD2,few,TRBJ2-1,TRBV19,TGTGCCAGTAGCCGGGGGAGGGGCTCCTACAATGAGCAGTTCTTC,CASSRGRGSYNEQFF
NA,few,TRBJ1-3,TRBV20-1,TGCAGTGCTAGAGCCAGTAAAAACACCATATATTTT,CSARASKNTIYF
NA,many,TRBJ1-1,TRBV6-6,TGTGCCAGCTCGGGTGATACTGAAGCTTTCTTT,CASSGDTEAFF
NA,many,TRBJ2-3,TRBV6-1,TGTGCCAGCACCGTTAGTGACTCCACAGATACGCAGTATTTT,CASTVSDSTDTQYF
TRBD1,many,TRBJ1-5,TRBV12-3/TRBV12-4,TGTGCCAGCAGTTTAGAGTGGCGGGGACAGTATAGCAATCAGCCCCAGCATTTT,CASSLEWRGQYSNQPQHF
NA,NA,TRBJ2-3,TRBV7-2,TGTGCCAGCAGACCCGGACGGTGGGCAGATACGCAGTATTTT,CASRPGRWADTQYF
TRBD1,NA,TRBJ1-2,TRBV15,TGTGCCACCAGCAGAGACGGACAGGGGGCAAACTATGGCTACACCTTC,CATSRDGQGANYGYTF
NA,NA,TRBJ2-7,TRBV28,TGTGCCAGCAGCTCTGGACTCGGCGAGCAGTACTTC,CASSSGLGEQYF
TRBD2,few,TRBJ2-1,TRBV9,TGTGCCAGCAGTCCCATAGCGGGAGTGGGGAATGAGCAGTTCTTC,CASSPIAGVGNEQFF
NA,many,TRBJ1-6,TRBV18,TGTGCCAGCTCACCTTATAATTCACCCCTCCACTTT,CASSPYNSPLHF
TRBD2,NA,TRBJ2-2,TRBV29-1,TGCAGCGTTGCACTAGCGGGAAACACCGGGGAGCTGTTTTTT,CSVALAGNTGELFF
NA,few,TRBJ2-3,TRBV28,TGTGCCAGCAGTCCCGGGACTTTCGCAGATACGCAGTATTTT,CASSPGTFADTQYF
NA,NA,TRBJ2-2,TRBV9,TGTGCCAGCAGCGCACGACCCACCGGGGAGCTGTTTTTT,CASSARPTGELFF
NA,NA,TRBJ2-1,TRBV6-2/TRBV6-3,TGTGCCACCAGGACGAGGGCCTACAATGAGCAGTTCTTC,CATRTRAYNEQFF
NA,many,TRBJ2-2,TRBV11-3,TGTGCCGTCAAACCTAAACAGGGTAACACCGGGGAGCTGTTTTTT,CAVKPKQGNTGELFF
TRBD2,few,TRBJ2-5,TRBV6-5,TGTGCCAGCAGTTTTCCGACTAGCGGGAAAAAGACCCAGTACTTC,CASSFPTSGKKTQYF
NA,NA,TRBJ1-4,TRBV20-1,TGCAGTGCTAGAGATGACGTGCGGTCTCCGGAAAAACTGTTTTTT,CSARDDVRSPEKLFF
TRBD1,many,TRBJ1-6,TRBV9,TGTGCCAGTTCCTCGACACAGGGGGCCGGATCACCCCTCCACTTT,CASSSTQGAGSPLHF
NA,NA,TRBJ1-2,TRBV3-1,TGTGCCAGCAGCCAAGTCTCTGGACGGCGAAACTATGGCTACACCTTC,CASSQVSGRRNYGYTF
NA,NA,TRBJ2-1,TRBV5-1,TGCGCCAGCAGCTTGGCTACTGGGGGCTCTTACAATGAGCAGTTCTTC,CASSLATGGSYNEQFF
NA,many,TRBJ2-7,TRBV29-1,TGCAGCGTTGGCGGAGGGCTCGGTCGCGAGCAGTACTTC,CSVGGGLGREQYF
NA,NA,TRBJ2-3,TRBV20-1,TGCAGTGCTATACTGGAGAGCACAGATACGCAGTATTTT,CSAILESTDTQYF
TRBD1,few,TRBJ2-7,TRBV5-1,TGCGCCAGCAGCCAGGGACAGATCTTCTACGAGCAGTACTTC,CASSQGQIFYEQYF
NA,few,TRBJ1-5,TRBV5-5,TGTGCCAGCAGCTCCCTCGGTGAGACCTATAGCAATCAGCCCCAGCATTTT,CASSSLGETYSNQPQHF
NA,many,TRBJ1-1,TRBV3-1,TGTGCCAGCAGCCAAGACTCCCGGGTGAACACTGAAGCTTTCTTT,CASSQDSRVNTEAFF
NA,few,TRBJ2-6,TRBV6-2/TRBV6-3,TGTGCCAGCAGTTACTCGAGGCTAGCCACTGGGGCCAACGTCCTGACTTTC,CASSYSRLATGANVLTF
TRBD1,NA,TRBJ1-2,TRBV29-1,TGCAGCGTCGGTGGGACAGGGCACGGCTACACCTTC,CSVGGTGHGYTF
NA,NA,TRBJ2-4,TRBV2,TGTGCCAGCAGTGTATTAGGGGTGGACATTCAGTACTTC,CASSVLGVDIQYF
NA,NA,TRBJ1-2,TRBV6-5,TGTGCCAGCAGTTACGCGGACAGCGGCTATGGCTACACCTTC,CASSYADSGYGYTF
NA,few,TRBJ2-1,TRBV5-1,TGCGCCTCACGGCAGGGACCGTCGAATGAGCAGTTCTTC,CASRQGPSNEQFF
NA,NA,TRBJ2-7,TRBV11-2,TGTGCCAGCAGCCATCCGAAAGGACAGATGTTTAAAAAGCAGTACTTC,CASSHPKGQMFKKQYF
TRBD1,many,TRBJ2-1,TRBV18,TGTGCCAGCTCACCACCCCGGGGAATGGACAGGGGAAACAATGAGCAGTTCTTC,CASSPPRGMDRGNNEQFF
NA,NA,TRBJ2-1,TRBV12-3/TRBV12-4,TGTGCCAGCAGTCTTCTCATGGGGTACAATGAGCAGTTCTTC,CASSLLMGYNEQFF
NA,NA,TRBJ2-3,TRBV20-1,TGCAGTGCTAGAGATCGCGAAGTTAGCACAGATACGCAGTATTTT,CSARDREVSTDTQYF
NA,NA,TRBJ1-6,TRBV28,TGTGCCAGCAGTTTTGGGGATAGGAGTTCACCCCTCCACTTT,CASSFGDRSSPLHF
NA,few,TRBJ1-1,TRBV7-8,TGTGCCAGCAGCTTAGGACCTGGGAACACTGAAGCTTTCTTT,CASSLGPGNTEAFF
TRBD1,few,TRBJ2-2,TRBV6-6,TGTGCCAGCACGAGGGGACAGGGTCACACCGGGGAGCTGTTTTTT,CASTRGQGHTGELFF
TRBD2,many,TRBJ2-1,TRBV28,TGTGCCAGCAGTTCAAGACTAGCAGGGAACGGTGAGCAGTTCTTC,CASSSRLAGNGEQFF
NA,many,TRBJ2-3,TRBV4-1,TGCGCCAGCAGCCAATCCACAGATACGCAGTATTTT,CASSQSTDTQYF
NA,NA,TRBJ2-3,TRBV12-3/TRBV12-4,TGTGCCAGCAGCCCCGCCGGGACACGTGGAGGAGCGCAGTATTTT,CASSPAGTRGGAQYF
NA,NA,TRBJ1-5,TRBV4-3,TGCGCCAGCAGCCAAGAATTAGGCAATCAGCCCCAGCATTTT,CASSQELGNQPQHF
NA,few,TRBJ2-3,TRBV28,TGTGCCAGCAGTATATACCCAGGACCTAGTCTCACAGATACGCAGTATTTT,CASSIYPGPSLTDTQYF
NA,NA,TRBJ2-1,TRBV7-3,TGTGCCAGCAGCTTATCACGAGACAATGAGCAGTTCTTC,CASSLSRDNEQFF